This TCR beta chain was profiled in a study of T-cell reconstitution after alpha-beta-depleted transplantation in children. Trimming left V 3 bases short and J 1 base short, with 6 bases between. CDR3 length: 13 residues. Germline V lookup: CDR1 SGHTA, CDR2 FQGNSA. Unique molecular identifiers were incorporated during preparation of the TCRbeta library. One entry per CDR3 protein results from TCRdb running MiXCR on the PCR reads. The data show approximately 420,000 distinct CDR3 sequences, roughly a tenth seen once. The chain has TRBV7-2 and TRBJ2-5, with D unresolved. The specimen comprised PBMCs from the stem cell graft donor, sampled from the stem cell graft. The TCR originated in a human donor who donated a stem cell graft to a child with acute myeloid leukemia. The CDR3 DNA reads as TGTGCCAGCAGCTTCTGGCTCCAAGAGACCCAGTACTTC. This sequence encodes CASSFWLQETQYF.